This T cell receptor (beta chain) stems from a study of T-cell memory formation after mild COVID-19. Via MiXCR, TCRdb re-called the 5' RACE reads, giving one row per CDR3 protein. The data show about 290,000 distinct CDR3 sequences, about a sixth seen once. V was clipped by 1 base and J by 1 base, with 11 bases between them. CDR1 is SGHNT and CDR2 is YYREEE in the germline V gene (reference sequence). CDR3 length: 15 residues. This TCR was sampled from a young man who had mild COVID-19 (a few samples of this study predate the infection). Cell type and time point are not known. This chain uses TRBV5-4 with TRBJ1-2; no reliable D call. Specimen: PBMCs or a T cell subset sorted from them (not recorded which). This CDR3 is CASSLRETVNYGYTF. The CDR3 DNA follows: TGTGCCAGCAGCTTGAGGGAGACTGTTAACTATGGCTACACCTTC. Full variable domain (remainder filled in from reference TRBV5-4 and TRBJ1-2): ETGVTQSPTHLIKTRGQQVTLRCSSQSGHNTVSWYQQALGQGPQFIFQYYREEENGRGNFPPRFSGLQFPNYSSELNVNALELDDSALYLCASSLRETVNYGYTFGSGTRLTVV.